This TCR beta chain was sequenced during a study of CXCR3-negative and CXCR3-positive naive CD8 T cells. Whole-study findings and limits: Diversity ran similarly high across both naive subsets but far lower in memory CD8+ cells. Naive cells, whether CXCR3-negative or CXCR3-positive, had similar TRBV-TRBJ usage, while memory cells differed. Comparison of naive subsets found surface CD5 to be comparable, and TCR strength was inferred on the basis of TRB CDR3 properties.

Researchers reported sorting every CD8+ T cell subset in triplicate, under 350,000 cells per sort. This CDR3 contains 12 residues. From germline, CDR1 is SGHTA and CDR2 FQGNSA. The TRB libraries of cDNA were built by UMI-labeled 5' RACE. TCRdb re-called the 5' RACE reads and gives one entry per CDR3 protein, without DNA. Here the sample table reports around 41,000 distinct CDR3 sequences. To note about this clonotype: The target antigen is unknown.

Specimen: memory CD8+ T cells from blood. This chain connects TRBV7-2 to TRBJ2-1. The TCR comes from a human donor in good health. Some clones in this sample may be carry-over from other donors' samples. The chain's CDR3 is CASSFWDNEQFF.